The clone carrying this TCR beta chain was found a few times. Its target is not known. This entry is derived from a study of human T cells and chemical hapten exposure. The CDR3 is 13 residues long. The J segment lost 11 bases and the V segment lost 5 bases, leaving 5 bases of the junction unmatched. TCRdb reanalysed the RACE reads using MiXCR and keeps one entry per CDR3 protein. This repertoire shows tens of thousands of distinct CDR3 sequences, approximately 10% found once; its top ten account for about 3.7%. Overall study results and limits: There were significantly more large CDR3 similarity clusters among expanded TCRs than among controls.

As for time point: patch test 1, 2 weeks after DPC sensitization. Treatment meaning: therapeutic diphenylcyclopropenone sensitization with weekly scalp DPC. The V call is TRBV12-3 or TRBV12-4, the J call TRBJ2-5; 13 bases match TRBD2. Sample: whole blood, taken in connection with sensitization to the hapten diphenylcyclopropenone (DPC). The receptor's source is a woman aged 60-75 years with alopecia areata. Some clones in this sample may be carry-over from other donors' samples. Here the CDR3 DNA reads TGTGCCAGCAGTCCTGGACTAGCGGGGGTGCAGTACTTC. Protein sequence: CASSPGLAGVQYF.